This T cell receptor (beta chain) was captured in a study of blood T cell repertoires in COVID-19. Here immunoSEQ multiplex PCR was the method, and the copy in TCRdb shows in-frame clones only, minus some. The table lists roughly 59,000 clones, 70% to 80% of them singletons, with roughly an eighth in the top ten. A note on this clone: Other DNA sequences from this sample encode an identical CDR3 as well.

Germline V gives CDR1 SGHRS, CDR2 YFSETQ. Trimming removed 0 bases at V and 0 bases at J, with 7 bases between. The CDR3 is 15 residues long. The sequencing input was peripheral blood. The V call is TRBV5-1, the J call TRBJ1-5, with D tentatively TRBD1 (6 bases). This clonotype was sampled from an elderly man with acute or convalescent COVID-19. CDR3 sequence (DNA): TGCGCCAGCAGCTTGGAAGGGGGTAGCAATCAGCCCCAGCATTTT. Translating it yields CASSLEGGSNQPQHF.